A single T cell receptor beta chain is shown here with its context. What it binds is not known. From germline, CDR1 is KGHSH and CDR2 LQKENI. This CDR3 comprises 16 residues. Trimming stripped 9 bases from V and 7 bases from J, with 25 bases between. The sample belongs to a study of cytomegalovirus exposure and HLA in healthy donors. Study findings and constraints: The records held CMV serostatus as the only immune exposure information. Later analysis found that TCR beta chains associated with HLA were more clonally expanded than other, equally common chains. A later analysis linked a missense variant in DCLRE1C to the trimming of TCR beta V and J genes. Associated with cytomegalovirus, according to the listing, were around 170 TCR beta chains.

PCR primers comprised 60 Vbeta and 13 Jbeta primers. Here immunoSEQ multiplex PCR was the method, and the copy in TCRdb shows in-frame clones only, minus some. This sample's table reports over 120,000 clones. This clonotype was obtained from a male donor in good health and CMV-seronegative. Sequencing was performed on PBMCs. The chain links TRBV18 to TRBJ2-1, with D unclear. The CDR3 protein is CARKSPQPATGNEQFF. The CDR3 DNA follows: TGTGCCAGGAAATCGCCGCAGCCGGCCACCGGGAATGAGCAGTTCTTC.